Listed below are T cell receptor beta chains from one sample, sequenced in a study of T-cell memory formation after mild COVID-19. TCRdb analysed the 5' RACE reads with MiXCR anew, one entry per CDR3 protein. The table lists about 110,000 distinct CDR3 sequences, around 17% of them singletons. Specimen: PBMCs or a T cell subset sorted from them (not recorded which). The receptor source for this set is a man between 18 and 29 years old who had mild COVID-19 (a few samples of this study predate the infection). Cell type and time point are not known. Both conserved end residues are part of each CDR3. A D gene is named only where the DNA matches it firmly. Clone size is stated in some rows and not others, as once, few, many or a class when expanded.

>once|TRBV19|TRBJ2-5|TRBD2
TGTGCCAGTAGTAGGGGCCCGGGGGAGGGCCAAGAGACCCAGTACTTC
CASSRGPGEGQETQYF
>NA|TRBV9|TRBJ2-7|NA
TGTGCCAGCAGCGTCTCCCCGTTCTACGAGCAGTACTTC
CASSVSPFYEQYF
>NA|TRBV2|TRBJ2-3|NA
TGTGCCAGTGAATGGGGGGCCACAGATACGCAGTATTTT
CASEWGATDTQYF
>few|TRBV7-2|TRBJ2-3|TRBD1
TGTGCCAGCAGCTTGTACCGGGACAGGGGGCAAGATACGCAGTATTTT
CASSLYRDRGQDTQYF
>NA|TRBV5-1|TRBJ1-1|NA
TGCGCCAGCAGCTTGGAATGGGGACACTCTTACACTGAAGCTTTCTTT
CASSLEWGHSYTEAFF
>NA|TRBV6-5|TRBJ1-1|NA
TGTGCCAGCAGTTATTCAGGGGAAACTGAAGCTTTCTTT
CASSYSGETEAFF
>few|TRBV7-2|TRBJ1-2|TRBD1
TGTGCCAGCAGTAAACAGGGGGCTGACTATGGCTACACCTTC
CASSKQGADYGYTF
>few|TRBV7-8|TRBJ2-5|NA
TGTGCCAGCAGCTTAGGCCTGGGGGAGACCCAGTACTTC
CASSLGLGETQYF
>many|TRBV12-3/TRBV12-4|TRBJ2-2|NA
TGTGCCAGCAGTGCTAACCGGGACTACACCGGGGAGCTGTTTTTT
CASSANRDYTGELFF
>NA|TRBV18|TRBJ2-1|NA
TGTGCCAGCTCACACCGCTTTGCGGAGGGATCCTACAATGAGCAGTTCTTC
CASSHRFAEGSYNEQFF
>few|TRBV6-6|TRBJ2-3|TRBD2
TGTGCCAGCAGGGCCCCGGGGGGTAGCACAGATACGCAGTATTTT
CASRAPGGSTDTQYF
>NA|TRBV20-1|TRBJ2-3|NA
TGCAGTGCAACCGGGACTCAGAGCACAGATACGCAGTATTTT
CSATGTQSTDTQYF
>few|TRBV3-1|TRBJ2-2|NA
TGTGCCAGCAGCCAGCGGGGAACCGGGGAGCTGTTTTTT
CASSQRGTGELFF
>few|TRBV18|TRBJ1-1|NA
TGTGCCAGCTCAGCGGTGGCTTGGGGGGGAGTCTTT
CASSAVAWGGVF
>few|TRBV5-1|TRBJ1-1|NA
TGCGCCAGCAGCCTGATGCTGGGGGACACTGAAGCTTTCTTT
CASSLMLGDTEAFF
>NA|TRBV6-1|TRBJ1-5|NA
TGTGCCAGCAGTCGAACAGGAGATTATAGCAATCAGCCCCAGCATTTT
CASSRTGDYSNQPQHF
>NA|TRBV6-2/TRBV6-3|TRBJ1-5|TRBD1
TGTGCCAGCAGTCGCCTGACAGGGGGCTTAGCTCAGCCCCAGCATTTT
CASSRLTGGLAQPQHF